The sequence of this T cell receptor beta chain was determined in a study of T cell responses to AZD1222 COVID-19 vaccine. TCRdb keeps only in-frame clones here, not all; method: immunoSEQ multiplex PCR. In the table there are 85,000 to 110,000 clones, 75% to 90% of which are singletons. For this clone: Its target is unknown.

V was shortened by 6 bases and J by 2 bases, with 7 bases between the two germline ends. The length of the CDR3 is 12 residues. Germline CDR1 LGHDT, CDR2 YNNKEL (reference sequence). Study-level points and caveats: Repertoire sampling occurred only after the peak T cell response. Dominant at 160-218 and 743-854, vaccine-associated CD4 TCRs also spanned spike. Nearly half of the spike-specific TCRs reportedly recognize variant regions that carry no mutations.

This sequence originates from an adult in good health. This rearrangement joins TRBV3-1 (or the pseudogene TRBV3-2) to TRBJ2-5, with D uncertain. This specimen was peripheral blood, taken on day 0 of AZD1222 vaccination. The CDR3 protein is CASSIRQETQYF. The CDR3 nucleotides read TGTGCCAGCAGTATTCGGCAAGAGACCCAGTACTTC.